A selection of T cell receptor beta chains follows, all from one sample in a study of T cells after yellow fever vaccination. TCRdb reprocessed the 5' RACE reads with MiXCR, giving one entry per CDR3 protein. The sample has approximately 450,000 distinct CDR3 sequences; around 20% are singletons. The sequencing used PBMCs, collected before the yellow fever booster vaccination. Receptors originate from a man aged 18 to 30 who received the YFV17D yellow fever vaccine. CDR3s leave out the opening cysteine and the closing phenylalanine or tryptophan. The D gene is left open where the match is weak.

d_call cdr3_length v_call cdr3_aa
- 11 TRBV12-3/TRBV12-4 ASSFNGYQPQH
TRBD1 12 TRBV5-4 ASSLENRGGGYT
- 12 TRBV5-1 ASSLDAANTEAF
- 10 TRBV29-1 SVEFGGFEAF
- 15 TRBV4-1 ASSQDRRGQGTDTQY
- 14 TRBV5-1 ASTFWVSGNTGELF
TRBD2 12 TRBV20-1 SARGLAGGYEQF
- 13 TRBV6-5 ASRGAIGAYNEQF
- 10 TRBV24-1 ATSDQWEGYT
- 11 TRBV6-5 ASSLLGYGGYT
TRBD1 10 TRBV29-1 SVSYRGEKLF
- 10 TRBV20-1 SAQEWDQPQH
TRBD1 13 TRBV5-1 ASRPGQTSTDTQY
- 15 TRBV9 ASSVGKFRRAYNEQF
- 11 TRBV11-2 ASSLVRNTEAF
TRBD2 15 TRBV4-1 ASSQRLVAGGSNEQF
- 13 TRBV30 AWSGWGAGNTEAF
- 12 TRBV7-2 ASSFKGVNTEAF
- 11 TRBV7-2 ASSSNGGNIQY
TRBD1 13 TRBV29-1 SVPTGGFNTGELF
- 14 TRBV27 ASRVGPGVNYNEQF
- 12 TRBV9 ASSVASSNYGYT
TRBD1 11 TRBV20-1 SARRQGDTEAF
- 12 TRBV29-1 SFPRQGGGNEQF
TRBD2 13 TRBV24-1 ATSGTGGSADTQY
- 14 TRBV5-1 ASSLEGTLANGKLF
- 12 TRBV6-1 ASSERGFNQPQH
- 12 TRBV7-6 ASSRDLSQETQY
- 11 TRBV7-2 ASSLALEYEQY
- 8 TRBV9 ASSADTQY
- 15 TRBV4-3 ASSQSPGGRRDYGYT
- 14 TRBV6-5 ASSPWGTSSYNEQF
TRBD2 15 TRBV9 ASSPRASGGRTGELF
TRBD2 12 TRBV7-2 ASSLAWTSDEQY
TRBD1 13 TRBV4-3 ASSQRQGGTGELF
- 14 TRBV7-9 ASSLRLGGDTYEQY
- 12 TRBV2 ASSEGGQVQPQH
TRBD2 16 TRBV29-1 SVEKLAGGIPSTDTQY
TRBD1 13 TRBV7-2 ASSLAPGGSTEAF
- 13 TRBV5-1 ASSWGTVSSYEQY
- 12 TRBV7-2 ASSARLSNQPQH
- 11 TRBV10-3 AIRRDINQPQH
- 10 TRBV12-5 ASGSTLDTQY
- 12 TRBV5-1 ASSLIPSNTEAF
- 13 TRBV27 ASSLYEGSTDTQY
TRBD1 14 TRBV19 ASSIRDRGTWETQY
TRBD1 12 TRBV7-2 ASSPPGQGNTIY
TRBD1 10 TRBV20-1 SAREGTGLQF
TRBD1 14 TRBV9 ASSVAVTGGGETQY
TRBD2 15 TRBV6-5 ASHGFPPGTSQETQY
- 11 TRBV7-2 ASSVQGMGEQF